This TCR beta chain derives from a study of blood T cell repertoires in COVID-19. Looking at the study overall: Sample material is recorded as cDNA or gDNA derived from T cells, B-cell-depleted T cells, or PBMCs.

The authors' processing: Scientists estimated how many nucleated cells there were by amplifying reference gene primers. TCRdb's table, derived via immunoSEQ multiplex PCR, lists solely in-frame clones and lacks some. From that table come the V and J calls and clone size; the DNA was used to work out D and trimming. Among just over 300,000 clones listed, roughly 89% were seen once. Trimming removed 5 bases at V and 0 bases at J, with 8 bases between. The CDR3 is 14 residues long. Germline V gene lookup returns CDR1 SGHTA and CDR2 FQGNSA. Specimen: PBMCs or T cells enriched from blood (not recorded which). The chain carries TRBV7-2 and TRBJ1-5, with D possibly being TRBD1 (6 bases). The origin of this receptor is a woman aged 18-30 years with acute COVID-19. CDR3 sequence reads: CASSLQGSNQPQHF. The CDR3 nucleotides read TGTGCCAGCAGCCTACAGGGTAGCAATCAGCCCCAGCATTTT.